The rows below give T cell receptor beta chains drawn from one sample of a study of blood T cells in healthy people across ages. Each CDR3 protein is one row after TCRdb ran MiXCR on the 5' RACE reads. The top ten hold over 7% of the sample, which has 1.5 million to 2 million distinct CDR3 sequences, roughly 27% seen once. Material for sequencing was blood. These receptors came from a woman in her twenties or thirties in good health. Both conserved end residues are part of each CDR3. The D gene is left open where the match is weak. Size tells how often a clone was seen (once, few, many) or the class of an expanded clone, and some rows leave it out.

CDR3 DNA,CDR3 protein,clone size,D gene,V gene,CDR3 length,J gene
TGTGCCTGGAGTGGGAGGAGGGATGGCCCCGAGCAGTACTTC,CAWSGRRDGPEQYF,NA,NA,TRBV30,14,TRBJ2-7
TGCGCCAGCAGTGATGATAGGTACACTGAAGCTTTCTTT,CASSDDRYTEAFF,few,NA,TRBV10-2,13,TRBJ1-1
TGTGCCAGCAGCGTAGCCGGTACAGGGGCCCAAGCTAACTATGGCTACACCTTC,CASSVAGTGAQANYGYTF,NA,TRBD1,TRBV9,18,TRBJ1-2
TGTGCCAGCAGCGCCGGGACAGCAGACAATGAGCAGTTCTTC,CASSAGTADNEQFF,many,TRBD1,TRBV9,14,TRBJ2-1
TGCAGTGCTGGACAGGGGGCGTCATCCTATGGCTACACCTTC,CSAGQGASSYGYTF,NA,TRBD1,TRBV20-1,14,TRBJ1-2
TGTGCCAGCAGTTTCAAGGGGACTGAAGCTTTCTTT,CASSFKGTEAFF,few,NA,TRBV12-3/TRBV12-4,12,TRBJ1-1
TGTGCCACCAGCTTCCGACAGGGGACTAATGAAAAACTGTTTTTT,CATSFRQGTNEKLFF,NA,TRBD1,TRBV15,15,TRBJ1-4
TGTGCCAGCAGTGGACAATCCTACGAGCAGTACTTC,CASSGQSYEQYF,many,NA,TRBV28,12,TRBJ2-7
TGTGCCAGCAGCCCCCAGGACAGGGGAAATGGCTACACCTTC,CASSPQDRGNGYTF,few,TRBD1,TRBV14,14,TRBJ1-2
TGTGCCATCAGTGAGAGTCAGGGTCGGGAGACCCAGTACTTC,CAISESQGRETQYF,many,NA,TRBV10-3,14,TRBJ2-5
TGTGCCAGCAGCTTAGAAGGGCCGCAGGCCCAGTACTTC,CASSLEGPQAQYF,few,NA,TRBV7-2,13,TRBJ2-5
TGCGCCAGCAGCTCATGGACACCGACTAAATCCTATGGCTACACCTTC,CASSSWTPTKSYGYTF,NA,NA,TRBV5-1,16,TRBJ1-2
TGTGCCAGCAGTTGGAGGCCGGGGGACGAGCAGTACTTC,CASSWRPGDEQYF,NA,NA,TRBV11-2,13,TRBJ2-7
TGTGCCAGTCCAGGGGACGGTAACACCGGGGAGCTGTTTTTT,CASPGDGNTGELFF,once,NA,TRBV12-3/TRBV12-4,14,TRBJ2-2
TGCGCCAGCAGCCAAGTAGGTACTTACAATGAGCAGTACTTC,CASSQVGTYNEQYF,NA,NA,TRBV4-1,14,TRBJ2-7
TGCGCCAGCTTCCCCGAGGCGGGGGGACACTACGAGCAGTACTTC,CASFPEAGGHYEQYF,few,TRBD2,TRBV5-1,15,TRBJ2-7
TGTGCCGGCAGCTTAATGGGGGGCAGATTTTTGCATGAGCAGTTCTTC,CAGSLMGGRFLHEQFF,NA,NA,TRBV7-9,16,TRBJ2-1
TGTGCCATCAGTGAGTCTTCCTTACAGGGGGCCTACTATGGCTACACCTTC,CAISESSLQGAYYGYTF,many,TRBD1,TRBV10-3,17,TRBJ1-2
TGTGCCAGCTCACCCAGGCTAGCGGGACCTTCCGGGTTAGAGACCCAGTACTTC,CASSPRLAGPSGLETQYF,NA,TRBD2,TRBV18,18,TRBJ2-5
TGTGCCTGTAATAGCAGAGGGACAAGGAACACTGAAGCTTTCTTT,CACNSRGTRNTEAFF,NA,NA,TRBV30,15,TRBJ1-1
TGTGCCAGCACTGATCAGACTAGCGGGAAATACAATGAGCAGTTCTTC,CASTDQTSGKYNEQFF,NA,TRBD2,TRBV12-3/TRBV12-4,16,TRBJ2-1
TGCAGTGCTAGTCTCCAGGATGAAAAACTGTTTTTT,CSASLQDEKLFF,NA,NA,TRBV20-1,12,TRBJ1-4
TGTGCCGGCAGCCAAGATGCATGGACAGGGGCGCATCAGCCCCAGCATTTT,CAGSQDAWTGAHQPQHF,NA,TRBD1,TRBV4-2,17,TRBJ1-5
TGTGCCAGCAGTATCCGAGGGACTCTATCATACCACGAGCAGTACTTC,CASSIRGTLSYHEQYF,few,NA,TRBV27,16,TRBJ2-7
TGCGCCAGCAGCTTCCCTCGCCGGGGACAAGAGACCCAGTACTTC,CASSFPRRGQETQYF,few,NA,TRBV5-1,15,TRBJ2-5
TGTGCCAGCAGCCCGACAGGGGTGGTCATCGGGGAGCTGTTTTTT,CASSPTGVVIGELFF,NA,TRBD1,TRBV12-3/TRBV12-4,15,TRBJ2-2
TGTGCCAGCAGTGAAAATGGGTTTAGCCCGACCCAGTACTTC,CASSENGFSPTQYF,few,NA,TRBV6-1,14,TRBJ2-5
TGTGCCACCAGCAGCGCGGGGGGGTCCTACGAGCAGTACTTC,CATSSAGGSYEQYF,few,TRBD2,TRBV15,14,TRBJ2-7
TGTGCCAGCAGTTACCCCACAGATACGCAGTATTTT,CASSYPTDTQYF,NA,NA,TRBV28,12,TRBJ2-3
TGCGCCAGCAGCCAGGGAGGGGGTAGGCAGCCCCAGCATTTT,CASSQGGGRQPQHF,many,NA,TRBV5-1,14,TRBJ1-5
TGTGCCAGCAGCAAGACACAGGGGGCCGAGGAGACCCAGTACTTC,CASSKTQGAEETQYF,NA,NA,TRBV21-1,15,TRBJ2-5
TGTGCCAGCAGTTTTCGCAGGTTACCGACAGATACGCAGTATTTT,CASSFRRLPTDTQYF,NA,NA,TRBV27,15,TRBJ2-3
TGCGCCAGCAGCCAAGGGTCGCGCGAGGGGATTCAGTACTTC,CASSQGSREGIQYF,many,NA,TRBV4-3,14,TRBJ2-4
TGCAGTGCTCCGACTAGCGGGATGATGTGGAGCTCCTACAATGAGCAGTTCTTC,CSAPTSGMMWSSYNEQFF,NA,TRBD2,TRBV20-1,18,TRBJ2-1
TGCAGTGCTAGAGGACTAGCGGGGGCCCTGAGCTCCTACAATGAGCAGTTCTTC,CSARGLAGALSSYNEQFF,few,TRBD2,TRBV20-1,18,TRBJ2-1
TGCAGTGCTTGGGGACTAGGCCAACAGACCCAGTACTTC,CSAWGLGQQTQYF,few,TRBD2,TRBV20-1,13,TRBJ2-5
TGCAGTGCTAGAGATCGCAGGCTAGCGGGTCGAAGCTCCTACAATGAGCAGTACTTC,CSARDRRLAGRSSYNEQYF,NA,TRBD2,TRBV20-1,19,TRBJ2-7
TGTGCCAGCAGCCTGGATTCCTGGATGAACACTGAAGCTTTCTTT,CASSLDSWMNTEAFF,NA,NA,TRBV7-9,15,TRBJ1-1
TGCGCCAGCAGCTTTAGCGGGGGGGCCGAAGGCGAGCAGTACTTC,CASSFSGGAEGEQYF,NA,TRBD2,TRBV5-1,15,TRBJ2-7
TGCAGTGCTAGGGGGAGGGCCGGCGATGAGCAGTTCTTC,CSARGRAGDEQFF,many,TRBD2,TRBV20-1,13,TRBJ2-1
TGTGCCAGCAGCCAAGTGGCAGACTACGAGCAGTACTTC,CASSQVADYEQYF,NA,NA,TRBV3-1,13,TRBJ2-7
TGTGCTAGTGGTTTGGCTCTGGGCCACGAGCGGTACTTC,CASGLALGHERYF,NA,NA,TRBV12-5,13,TRBJ2-4
TGCAGTGCTACCTCACAGCGGGAGGGCCCTGGGTACGGCGGGGAGCTGTTTTTT,CSATSQREGPGYGGELFF,NA,TRBD2,TRBV20-1,18,TRBJ2-2
TGTGCCAGCAGTCGAAGACAGGGACATACTGAAGCTTTCTTT,CASSRRQGHTEAFF,NA,TRBD1,TRBV12-3/TRBV12-4,14,TRBJ1-1
TGTGCCAGCAGCTTAGTGGGGACAGGGACAGATGGCTACACCTTC,CASSLVGTGTDGYTF,few,TRBD1,TRBV7-9,15,TRBJ1-2